This passage covers 32 T cell receptor beta chains from one sample sequenced in a study of cytomegalovirus exposure and HLA in healthy donors. With 60 Vbeta and 13 Jbeta primers, the PCR was carried out. Some clones are missing from TCRdb's copy, which holds only in-frame ones; the method was immunoSEQ multiplex PCR. The table records about 200,000 clones, around 80% of them present only once. Specimen: PBMCs. The receptors stem from a woman between 40 and 55 years old in good health and CMV-seronegative.

For this clone: This CDR3 is also generated by other DNA sequences in the sample. V is TRBV18 and J is TRBJ1-5; TRBD1 aligns across 8 bases. Germline CDR1 is KGHSH and CDR2 is LQKENI. There are 14 residues in the CDR3. Trimming cost V 3 bases and J 4 bases; bases outside gene matches: 2. CDR3 bases: TGTGCCAGCTCACCTGGGACAGGAAATCAGCCCCAGCATTTT. Translating gives CASSPGTGNQPQHF.

This clone was recorded a few times. The genes are TRBV28 and TRBJ1-4, with TRBD1 matching over 8 bases. V lost 8 bases, J lost 8 bases, and 7 bases stayed unmatched. This CDR3 has 13 amino acids. Germline CDR1 and CDR2: MDHEN and SYDVKM. The DNA for the CDR3 is TGTGCCAGCCGAGGGACAGGCAGAGAAAAACTGTTTTTT. This gives the protein CASRGTGREKLFF.

The CDR3 DNA reads TGTGCCATCAGTGAAGGGACAGGGTTAGGGGCCTATGGCTACACCTTC. Protein: CAISEGTGLGAYGYTF. The chain uses TRBV10-3 and TRBJ1-2; 9 positions match TRBD1. There are 16 residues in the CDR3. The V and J ends lost 3 bases and 4 bases, in that order; junction bases with no gene match: 9. Per the germline V gene, CDR1 is ENHRY and CDR2 is SYGVKD.

The V and J genes are TRBV7-3 and TRBJ1-2, with a weak D call TRBD1 (6 bases). V lost 1 base and J 4 bases, leaving 10 bases between the germline ends. The CDR3 loop spans 14 amino acids. From germline, CDR1 is SGHTA and CDR2 FQGTGA. CDR3 sequence: CASSLRGQVYGYTF. The CDR3 DNA follows: TGTGCCAGCAGCTTAAGGGGGCAAGTCTATGGCTACACCTTC.

Points on this clone: At one of its ends the junction is not consistent with the germline gene, which may arise from a read error. This rearrangement joins TRBV5-6 to TRBJ2-6, with D possibly being TRBD2 (7 bases). Germline V gene lookup returns CDR1 SGHDT and CDR2 YYEEEE. The CDR3 length is 16 residues. The CDR3 region has the DNA TGTGCCAGCAGCTTGGTACAGGGAGGGTGGGCCAACGGCCTGACTTTC. Translated, it gives CASSLVQGGWANGLTF.

Here the CDR3 DNA reads TGTGCCAGCAGCTTATCAGGAGCGGGACAGGGAGCAGCTTTCTTT. It specifies CASSLSGAGQGAAFF. The V call is TRBV5-4, the J call TRBJ1-1, with 9 bases identical to TRBD1. Germline V gene lookup returns CDR1 SGHNT and CDR2 YYREEE (reference sequence). Trimming cost V 2 bases and J 10 bases; bases outside gene matches: 12. The CDR3 length is 15 residues.

This clone was recorded a few times. The chain recombines TRBV30 with TRBJ2-2; TRBD1 matches 8 bases. Trimming cost V 4 bases and J 3 bases; bases outside gene matches: 7. The CDR3 is 15 amino acids. Germline lookup yields CDR1 GTSNPN and CDR2 SVGIG (reference sequence). The CDR3 nucleotides are TGTGCCTGGACCCTTACGGGACAGGACACCGGGGAGCTGTTTTTT. Translation gives CAWTLTGQDTGELFF.

The chain has TRBV6-5 and TRBJ1-5; D uncertain. CDR3 size: 12 residues. Trimming stripped 5 bases from V and 14 bases from J, with 16 bases between. The germline V gene encodes CDR1 MNHEY and CDR2 SVGAGI. The CDR3 sequence: CASSRLPGLEHF. In nucleotides, the CDR3 is TGTGCCAGCAGTAGACTGCCGGGTCTCGAGCATTTT.

This clone has just a few counts. The chain employs TRBV7-2 and TRBJ1-3, with a possible D match to TRBD1 (6 bases). Germline V gene data show CDR1 as SGHTA and CDR2 as FQGNSA. V gave up 5 bases and J gave up 3 bases, with 17 bases separating them. The CDR3 length is 16 residues. CDR3 sequence reads: CASSIALGGVGNTIYF. In nucleotides, the CDR3 is TGTGCCAGCAGCATCGCTTTAGGGGGGGTTGGAAACACCATATATTTT.

The chain recombines TRBV19 with TRBJ1-4; TRBD1 might be the D (5 bases). Trimming left V 6 bases short and J 8 bases short, with 13 bases between. The CDR3 contains 13 residues. Germline CDR1 is LNHDA and CDR2 is SQIVND (reference sequence). CDR3 sequence (DNA): TGTGCCAGTAGCCCTGGGACTAGGGAAAAACTGTTTTTT. Protein: CASSPGTREKLFF.

The chain employs TRBV7-8 and TRBJ2-7; 10 bases agree with TRBD1. The CDR3 has 13 residues. Per germline, CDR1 SGHVS and CDR2 FQNEAQ. J was trimmed by 9 bases and V by 5 bases; bases with no gene match: 7. CDR3 coding DNA: TGTGCCAGCAGCACCGGGACAGGGGTCACGCAGTACTTC. It is translated as CASSTGTGVTQYF.

The chain is built from TRBV2 and TRBJ1-1; 8 bases align to TRBD1. CDR3 length: 15 amino acids. V was pared by 6 bases and J by 0 bases, with 6 bases of the junction left unmatched. Germline lookup yields CDR1 SNHLY and CDR2 FYNNEI. In DNA form, the CDR3 reads TGTGCCAGCAGCGAGCGGACAGGGTTGAACACTGAAGCTTTCTTT. As protein: CASSERTGLNTEAFF.

This clone was counted a few times. This chain uses TRBV4-3 with TRBJ1-6, with D maybe TRBD1 (5 bases). CDR1 is LGHNA and CDR2 is YSLEER in the germline V gene. V was cut by 4 bases and J by 7 bases, with 14 bases left in between. CDR3 length: 15 amino acids. CDR3 DNA sequence: TGCGCCAGCAGCCGGGAAGTTAGGGGAAATTCACCCCTCCACTTT. Translation: CASSREVRGNSPLHF.

V usage is TRBV18 and J usage is TRBJ1-2; no firm D call. Trimming left V 4 bases short and J 3 bases short, with 12 bases between. The V gene's germline CDR1 is KGHSH and CDR2 LQKENI. This CDR3 comprises 14 residues. The CDR3 sequence is CASSQTTGDYGYTF. The CDR3 DNA reads as TGTGCCAGCTCACAAACGACGGGAGACTATGGCTACACCTTC.

The V gene is TRBV19, the J gene TRBJ2-7; 8 positions agree with TRBD2. The CDR3 is 15 amino acids. The V and J ends lost 4 bases and 1 base, in that order; junction bases with no gene match: 6. CDR1 is LNHDA and CDR2 is SQIVND in the germline V gene (reference sequence). CDR3 region: CASSKASGFSYEQYF. The CDR3 DNA follows: TGTGCCAGTAGTAAGGCTAGCGGGTTTTCCTACGAGCAGTACTTC.

The chain couples TRBV5-6 to TRBJ2-2; D remains ambiguous. There are 12 residues in the CDR3. In germline, CDR1 is SGHDT, CDR2 YYEEEE. Trimming removed 4 bases from V and 1 base from J, with 2 bases in between. CDR3 amino acids: CASSLNTGELFF. The CDR3 nucleotides are TGTGCCAGCAGCCTGAACACCGGGGAGCTGTTTTTT.

In this sample, this clone turned up a few times. CDR3 loop: CASSLAGTGRLFF. CDR3 bases: TGTGCCAGCAGCTTAGCAGGGACAGGAAGGCTGTTTTTT. This sequence joins TRBV7-2 and TRBJ1-4; 8 bases fit TRBD1. With 0 bases clipped from V and 14 bases from J, the junction kept 5 bases outside the gene matches. The germline V gene has CDR1 SGHTA and CDR2 FQGNSA. There are 13 residues in the CDR3.

V is TRBV7-3 and J is TRBJ1-5; 11 bases align to TRBD1. With V trimmed by 4 bases and J by 3 bases, 11 bases remained unmatched. CDR3 size: 18 residues. Germline V gene lookup returns CDR1 SGHTA and CDR2 FQGTGA. This CDR3 reads CASSSRDRGEEDNQPQHF. CDR3 DNA sequence: TGTGCCAGCAGCTCCCGGGACAGGGGGGAGGAGGACAATCAGCCCCAGCATTTT. The variable domain in full, with the rest retrieved from reference TRBV7-3 and TRBJ1-5, is GAGVSQTPSNKVTEKGKYVELRCDPISGHTALYWYRQSLGQGPEFLIYFQGTGAADDSGLPNDRFFAVRPEGSVSTLKIQRTERGDSAVYLCASSSRDRGEEDNQPQHFGDGTRLSIL.

This chain links TRBV6-6 with TRBJ2-3, with 8 bases aligning to TRBD1. After removal of 6 bases from V and 2 bases from J, the junction contained 7 bases not matched to a gene. This CDR3 region has 15 residues. The germline CDR1 and CDR2 sequences are MNHNY and SVGAGI (reference sequence). CDR3 DNA: TGTGCCAGCAGGAGGGGACAGGAAATCACAGATACGCAGTATTTT. Its translation is CASRRGQEITDTQYF.

This chain links TRBV7-2 with TRBJ2-1, with D unresolved. The germline gives CDR1 SGHTA, CDR2 FQGNSA. Trimming took off 10 bases at V and 0 bases at J, with 7 bases between the two ends. This CDR3 contains 12 residues. Here the CDR3 reads CATRSSYNEQFF. The CDR3 coding sequence is TGTGCCACTAGGAGCTCCTACAATGAGCAGTTCTTC.

The chain recombines TRBV5-1 with TRBJ1-2; 8 positions agree with TRBD1. This CDR3 has 14 amino acids. V trimming: 0 bases; J trimming: 6 bases; junction bases outside the gene matches: 4. Germline loops: CDR1 SGHRS, CDR2 YFSETQ. The CDR3 region has the DNA TGCGCCAGCAGCTTGGACAGGGGGTATGATGGCTACACCTTC. This gives the protein CASSLDRGYDGYTF.

The sample holds one count of this clone. The chain couples TRBV19 to TRBJ1-1, with a possible D match to TRBD1 (6 bases). The length of the CDR3 is 15 residues. CDR1 is LNHDA and CDR2 is SQIVND in the germline V gene (reference sequence). Trimming left V 6 bases short and J 2 bases short, with 16 bases between. This chain's CDR3 is CASRGRGRGNTEAFF. For the CDR3, the DNA is TGTGCCAGTAGAGGCAGGGGCAGGGGTAACACTGAAGCTTTCTTT.

The CDR3 loop reads CASSLRGHSYNSPLHF. The CDR3 nucleotides read TGTGCCAGCAGCTTGAGAGGCCACTCCTATAATTCACCCCTCCACTTT. The rearrangement uses TRBV7-3 and TRBJ1-6, with D unresolved. There are 16 residues in the CDR3. With 3 bases removed from V and 0 bases from J, the gap between germline ends came to 9 bases. Per germline, CDR1 SGHTA and CDR2 FQGTGA.

The rearrangement joins TRBV9 to TRBJ2-1, with 14 positions matching TRBD2. Germline lookup yields CDR1 SGDLS and CDR2 YYNGEE. The junction had 19 bases not matched to a gene; V was cut back by 4 bases and J by 1 base. The CDR3 runs 22 residues. The chain's CDR3 is CASSPRLGSTSGRVGSYNEQFF. DNA of the CDR3: TGTGCCAGCAGCCCCCGCTTAGGATCGACTAGCGGGAGGGTGGGGTCCTACAATGAGCAGTTCTTC.

The V and J genes are TRBV5-4 and TRBJ1-3; D gene unclear. V lost 0 bases and J 9 bases, leaving 10 bases between the germline ends. CDR1 SGHNT and CDR2 YYREEE come from the germline V gene (reference sequence). There are 13 residues in the CDR3. CDR3 nucleotide sequence: TGTGCCAGCAGCTTGGCCTATGAGAGCACCATATATTTT. This translates into CASSLAYESTIYF.

J is TRBJ1-1 and V is TRBV29-1, with a possible D match to TRBD1 (5 bases). From germline, CDR1 is SQVTM and CDR2 ANQGSEA. This CDR3 has 12 residues. V lost 2 bases to trimming and J lost 7 bases, with 11 bases between them. The CDR3 sequence is CSVEMGRVEAFF. The CDR3 DNA follows: TGCAGCGTTGAAATGGGCAGGGTTGAAGCTTTCTTT.

Details on this clone: At the DNA level, this CDR3 is encoded by other sequences in the same sample as well. The rearrangement uses TRBV7-9 and TRBJ2-3, with TRBD1 as a possible D gene (6 bases). In germline, CDR1 is SEHNR, CDR2 FQNEAQ (reference sequence). The CDR3 covers 14 residues. V lost 1 base to trimming and J lost 4 bases, with 9 bases between them. The CDR3 coding sequence is TGTGCCAGCAGCTTAGGAGGGGGTGCAGATACGCAGTATTTT. As protein: CASSLGGGADTQYF.

This clone was counted only a few times. This chain connects TRBV11-2 to TRBJ2-7, with D possibly TRBD2 on 6 matching bases. Trimming removed 5 bases at V and 2 bases at J, with 13 bases between. The CDR3 totals 14 residues. CDR1 is SGHAT and CDR2 is FQNNGV in the germline V gene. CDR3 protein: CASSLGTPTYEQYV. The CDR3 nucleotides are TGTGCCAGCAGCCTCGGGACTCCAACCTACGAGCAGTACGTC.

The sample holds a few counts of this clone. The V gene is TRBV11-3, the J gene TRBJ2-2; TRBD1 matches 7 bases. This CDR3 contains 14 residues. Germline loops: CDR1 SGHNT, CDR2 YENEEA. V lost 6 bases to trimming and J lost 1 base; unmatched junction nucleotides: 2. The CDR3 loop reads CASSWDRNTGELFF. Here the CDR3 DNA reads TGTGCCAGCAGTTGGGACAGGAACACCGGGGAGCTGTTTTTT.

The chain combines TRBV5-1 with TRBJ1-2, with TRBD1 as a possible D gene (5 bases). Trimming stripped 2 bases from V and 4 bases from J, with 18 bases between. The CDR3 consists of 16 residues. CDR1 SGHRS and CDR2 YFSETQ come from the germline V gene. The DNA of the CDR3 is TGCGCCAGCAGCTTCGCCCGGGACCCGGGAGGCTATGGCTACACCTTC. Translation gives CASSFARDPGGYGYTF.

The J gene is TRBJ1-6, the V gene TRBV7-8; D is undetermined. The length of the CDR3 is 15 residues. Trimming left V 4 bases short and J 3 bases short, with 10 bases between. Germline CDR1 and CDR2: SGHVS and FQNEAQ. CDR3 amino acids: CASSWLLNYNSPLHF. In nucleotides, the CDR3 is TGTGCCAGCAGCTGGTTACTGAACTATAATTCACCCCTCCACTTT. Supplemented by reference TRBV7-8 and TRBJ1-6, the full variable domain reads GAGVSQSPRYKVAKRGQDVALRCDPISGHVSLFWYQQALGQGPEFLTYFQNEAQLDKSGLPSDRFFAERPEGSVSTLKIQRTQQEDSAVYLCASSWLLNYNSPLHFGNGTRLTVT.

The genes are TRBV7-9 and TRBJ2-2; 10 bases map to TRBD1. CDR1 and CDR2 (germline): SEHNR, FQNEAQ (reference sequence). V lost 4 bases to trimming and J lost 5 bases; unmatched junction nucleotides: 4. This CDR3 has 15 residues. The CDR3 coding sequence is TGTGCCAGCAGCTACCCGGGACAGGGGACCGGGGAGCTGTTTTTT. It encodes CASSYPGQGTGELFF.